This T cell receptor beta chain was profiled in a study of vaccination and CD4 T cells after COVID-19. On the study more broadly: A CEFX pool, an HIV-1 Nef pool, or no peptide went to control cultures. Overall study results and limits: The study found median SARS-CoV-2-reactive clonotypes rising from approximately 21 to 38, not significantly.

Described treatment: approximately nine-day PBMC culture with coronavirus spike peptide pools or control peptides (ViraFEST assay). Positive SARS-CoV-2 PCR tests in convalescent patients dated from March to December 2020, pre-Alpha, Beta and Delta. Sequence data for DNA of cultured CD4+ T cells were generated by the Oncomine TCR Beta short-read assay. MiXCR was run by TCRdb on the PCR reads, yielding one entry per CDR3 protein. The sample has about 18,000 distinct CDR3 sequences, around 56% seen once; the top ten hold more than 6%. V was clipped by 8 bases and J by 2 bases; unmatched bases: 9. The CDR3 runs to 14 residues. Germline V gene data show CDR1 as SQVTM and CDR2 as ANQGSEA. As regards this clonotype: Its antigen is not known.

Sequencing was performed on CD4+ T cells from blood, cultured in vitro, taken before SARS-CoV-2 vaccination. The chain links TRBV29-1 to TRBJ2-5, with 9 bases matching TRBD2. This clonotype was obtained from a human donor who had recovered from COVID-19. CDR3 sequence reads: CSTGTSRRQETQYF. In DNA, the CDR3 is TGCAGCACCGGGACTAGCAGGAGGCAAGAGACCCAGTACTTC. The full variable domain, its missing parts supplied by reference TRBV29-1 and TRBJ2-5, is SAVISQKPSRDICQRGTSLTIQCQVDSQVTMMFWYRQQPGQSLTLIATANQGSEATYESGFVIDKFPISRPNLTFSTLTVSNMSPEDSSIYLCSTGTSRRQETQYFGPGTRLLVL.